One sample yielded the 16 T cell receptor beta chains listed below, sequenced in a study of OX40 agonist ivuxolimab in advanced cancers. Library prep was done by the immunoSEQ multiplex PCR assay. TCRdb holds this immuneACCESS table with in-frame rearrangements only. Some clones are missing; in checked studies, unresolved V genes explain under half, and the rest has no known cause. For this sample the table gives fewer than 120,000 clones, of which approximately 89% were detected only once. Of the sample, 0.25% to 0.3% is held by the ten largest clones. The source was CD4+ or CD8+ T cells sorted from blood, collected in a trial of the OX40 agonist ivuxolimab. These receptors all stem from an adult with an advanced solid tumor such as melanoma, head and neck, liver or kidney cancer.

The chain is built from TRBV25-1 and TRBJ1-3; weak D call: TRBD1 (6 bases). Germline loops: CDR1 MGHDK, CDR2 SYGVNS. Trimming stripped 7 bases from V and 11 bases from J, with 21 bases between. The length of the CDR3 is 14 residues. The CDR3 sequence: CASTTQWEGDAIYF. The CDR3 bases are TGTGCCAGCACCACCCAGTGGGAGGGGGACGCCATATATTTT.

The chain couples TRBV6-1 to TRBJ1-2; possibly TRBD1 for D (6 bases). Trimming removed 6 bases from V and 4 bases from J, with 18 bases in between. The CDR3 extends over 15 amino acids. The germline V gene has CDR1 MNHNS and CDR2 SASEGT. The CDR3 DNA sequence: TGTGCCAGCAGCGAATCGACAGGTCAGGGCTATGGCTACACCTTC. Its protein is CASSESTGQGYGYTF.

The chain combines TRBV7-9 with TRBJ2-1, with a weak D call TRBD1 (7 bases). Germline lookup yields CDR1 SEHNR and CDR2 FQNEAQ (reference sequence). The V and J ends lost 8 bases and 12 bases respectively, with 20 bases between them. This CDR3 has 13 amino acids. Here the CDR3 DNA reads TGTGCCAGCCGATCGGGGGCCCAGGGGGGGCAGTTCTTC. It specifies CASRSGAQGGQFF.

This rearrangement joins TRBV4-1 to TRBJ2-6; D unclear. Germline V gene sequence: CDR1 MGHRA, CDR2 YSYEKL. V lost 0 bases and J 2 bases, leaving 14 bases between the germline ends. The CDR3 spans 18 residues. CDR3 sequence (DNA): TGCGCCAGCAGCCAAGACTTGCGCTTGGGCACTGGGGCCAACGTCCTGACTTTC. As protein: CASSQDLRLGTGANVLTF.

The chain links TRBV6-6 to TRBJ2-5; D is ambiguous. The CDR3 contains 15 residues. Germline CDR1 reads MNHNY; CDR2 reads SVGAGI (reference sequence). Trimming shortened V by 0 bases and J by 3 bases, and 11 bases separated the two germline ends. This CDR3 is CASSYSETGEETQYF. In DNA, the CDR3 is TGTGCCAGCAGTTACTCCGAGACTGGCGAAGAGACCCAGTACTTC.

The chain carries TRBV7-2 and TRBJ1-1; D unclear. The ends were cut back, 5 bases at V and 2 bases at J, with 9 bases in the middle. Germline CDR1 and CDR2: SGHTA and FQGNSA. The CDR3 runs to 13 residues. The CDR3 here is CASSPAVNTEAFF. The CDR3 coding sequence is TGTGCCAGCAGCCCAGCAGTAAACACTGAAGCTTTCTTT.

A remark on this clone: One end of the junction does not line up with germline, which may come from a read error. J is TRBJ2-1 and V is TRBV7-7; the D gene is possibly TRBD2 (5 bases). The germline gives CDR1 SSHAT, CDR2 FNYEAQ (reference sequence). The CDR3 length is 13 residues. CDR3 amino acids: CASSRLGDNEQFF. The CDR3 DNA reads TGTGCTAGCAGCCGACTCGGGGACAATGAGCAGTTCTTC. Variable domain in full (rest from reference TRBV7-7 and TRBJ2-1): GAGVSQSPRYKVTKRGQDVTLRCDPISSHATLYWYQQALGQGPEFLTYFNYEAQPDKSGLPSDRFSAERPEGSISTLTIQRTEQRDSAMYRCASSRLGDNEQFFGPGTRLTVL.

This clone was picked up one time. CDR3 residues: CASSQTVGDNQPQHF. The CDR3 nucleotides read TGTGCCAGCAGTCAAACAGTGGGGGACAATCAGCCCCAGCATTTT. The V and J genes are TRBV27 and TRBJ1-5, with D tentatively TRBD1 (5 bases). The CDR3 runs 15 residues. The germline V gene encodes CDR1 MNHEY and CDR2 SMNVEV (reference sequence). V lost 5 bases and J 3 bases, leaving 14 bases between the germline ends.

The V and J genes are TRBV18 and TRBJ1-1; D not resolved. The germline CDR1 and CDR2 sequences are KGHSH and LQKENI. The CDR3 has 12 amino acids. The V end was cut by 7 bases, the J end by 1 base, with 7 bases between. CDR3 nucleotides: TGTGCCAGCTTACAAGGGAACACTGAAGCTTTCTTT. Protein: CASLQGNTEAFF.

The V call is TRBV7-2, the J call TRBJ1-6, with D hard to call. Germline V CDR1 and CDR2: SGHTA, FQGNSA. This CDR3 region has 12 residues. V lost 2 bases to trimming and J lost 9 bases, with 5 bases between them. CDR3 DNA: TGTGCCAGCAGCTTACTCTCTTCACCCCTCCACTTT. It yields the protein CASSLLSSPLHF.

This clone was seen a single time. The chain's CDR3 is CASSPKTGGGFHEQYF. DNA of the CDR3: TGTGCCAGCAGCCCAAAGACAGGGGGCGGGTTCCACGAGCAGTACTTC. V usage is TRBV5-4 and J usage is TRBJ2-7; 10 nucleotides align to TRBD1. CDR1 SGHNT and CDR2 YYREEE come from the germline V gene (reference sequence). J gave up 5 bases and V 4 bases, and 12 bases lay outside the gene matches. The CDR3 totals 16 residues.

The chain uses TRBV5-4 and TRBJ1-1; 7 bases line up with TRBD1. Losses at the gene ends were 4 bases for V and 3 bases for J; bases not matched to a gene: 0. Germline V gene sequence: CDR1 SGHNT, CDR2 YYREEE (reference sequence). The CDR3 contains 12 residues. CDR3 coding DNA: TGTGCCAGCAGCCAGGGGGACACTGAAGCTTTCTTT. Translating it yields CASSQGDTEAFF.

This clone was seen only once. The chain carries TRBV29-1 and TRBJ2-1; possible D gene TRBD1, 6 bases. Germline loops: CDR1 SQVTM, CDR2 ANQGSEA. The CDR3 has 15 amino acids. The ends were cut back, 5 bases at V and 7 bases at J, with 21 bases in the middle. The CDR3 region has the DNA TGCAGCGTTAGATCCGGGACAACTAGGGCGAATGAGCAGTTCTTC. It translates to CSVRSGTTRANEQFF.

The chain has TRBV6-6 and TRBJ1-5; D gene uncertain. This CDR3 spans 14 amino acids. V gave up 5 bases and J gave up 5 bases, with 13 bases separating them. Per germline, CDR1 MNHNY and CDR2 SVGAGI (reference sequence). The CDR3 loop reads CASSPLGWDQPQHF. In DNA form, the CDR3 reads TGTGCCAGCAGTCCCCTGGGGTGGGATCAGCCCCAGCATTTT.

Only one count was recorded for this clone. CDR3 DNA sequence: TGTGCCATCAGTGTAAACCCACAGAATCCCGGAAACACCATATATTTT. Translated: CAISVNPQNPGNTIYF. The chain employs TRBV10-3 and TRBJ1-3, with no clear D. V was clipped by 4 bases and J by 4 bases, with 17 bases between them. Germline loops: CDR1 ENHRY, CDR2 SYGVKD. This CDR3 region has 16 residues.

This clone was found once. CDR3 protein: CASSGTAANYGYTF. Here the CDR3 DNA reads TGTGCCAGCAGTGGGACAGCTGCTAACTATGGCTACACCTTC. The chain employs TRBV28 and TRBJ1-2; 7 bases map to TRBD1. The CDR3 is made up of 14 amino acids. V lost 5 bases to trimming and J lost 0 bases; unmatched junction nucleotides: 3. The germline V gene encodes CDR1 MDHEN and CDR2 SYDVKM.